This T cell receptor beta chain was recorded in a study of beta chain features in type 1 diabetes. Study-wide background: Patients looked much like healthy donors when it came to age, gender and cell yields. Study-level findings and limits: TCRB CDR3s were moderately but significantly shorter in Type 1 diabetes patients in all four CD4+ subsets. The similarity of naive, central memory and Treg TCRB repertoires appeared greater among patients than among healthy donors.

Sequencing targeted expressed TCRB transcripts, as all isolated RNA had been reverse transcribed. Regulatory, naive and central memory T cell samples averaged around 3.6 million reads. The assay was immunoSEQ multiplex PCR, and TCRdb's table has in-frame clones only and misses some. This sample yields approximately 280,000 clones, of which approximately 15% are seen a single time; 0.015% belongs to the top ten. Looked up from germline, CDR1 is SGDLS and CDR2 is YYNGEE. V shed 4 bases, J shed 4 bases, and the junction held 11 bases outside the gene matches. The CDR3 has 16 amino acids. Only one heparinised blood draw was taken per donor, and its volume averaged about 120 mL. Remarks on this clone: What it recognizes is unknown.

This TCR derives from a man between 18 and 35 years old with type 1 diabetes. Sequences were obtained from naive CD4+ T cells from blood. The rearrangement links TRBV9 to TRBJ2-1, with 7 bases that match TRBD1. The CDR3 coding sequence is TGTGCCAGCAGCTTGCGACAGGGTGTTTCGTACAATGAGCAGTTCTTC. This encodes CASSLRQGVSYNEQFF.